The T cell receptor (beta chain) under discussion was sequenced for a study of T-cell reconstitution after alpha-beta-depleted transplantation in children. General study findings and limits: Alpha-beta T cells about two months after transplant reportedly derived from several hundred expanded graft clones. The high TCRbeta diversity at day 60 in some patients came from surviving recipient T cells and thymic progenitors. One year post-transplant, T-cell counts and diversity were largely derived from T cells produced anew.

Germline V gene lookup returns CDR1 SGHRS and CDR2 YFSETQ. Trimming stripped 4 bases from V and 4 bases from J, with 12 bases between. The CDR3 loop spans 14 amino acids. In its sample, this clonotype was seen a few times. Its matching antigen is unknown. For TCRbeta, the library was prepared with unique molecular identifiers. TCRdb reprocessed the PCR reads via MiXCR and lists one record per CDR3 protein. Of approximately 500,000 distinct CDR3 sequences listed, 25% to 30% were seen once; the top ten hold 30% to 45%. The rearrangement joins TRBV5-1 to TRBJ2-1, with D perhaps matching TRBD1 (6 bases). This sample comprised PBMCs, obtained before TCRalphabeta/CD19-depleted stem cell transplant. The sequence came from a boy younger than two with Wiskott-Aldrich syndrome, due to receive a stem cell transplant. The CDR3 DNA reads TGCGCCAGCAGCGTCCGGGACACATACAATGAGCAGTTCTTC. This sequence encodes CASSVRDTYNEQFF.